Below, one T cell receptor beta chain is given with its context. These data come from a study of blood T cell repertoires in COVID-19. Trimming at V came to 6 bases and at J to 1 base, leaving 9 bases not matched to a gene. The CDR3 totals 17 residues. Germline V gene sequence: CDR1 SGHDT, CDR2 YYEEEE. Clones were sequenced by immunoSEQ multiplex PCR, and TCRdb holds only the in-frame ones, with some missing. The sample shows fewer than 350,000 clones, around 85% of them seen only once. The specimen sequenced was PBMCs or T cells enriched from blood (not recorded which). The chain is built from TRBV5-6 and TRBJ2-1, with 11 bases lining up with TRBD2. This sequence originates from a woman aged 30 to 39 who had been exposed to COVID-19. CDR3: CASNSLTSGVSYNEQFF. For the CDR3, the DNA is TGTGCCAGCAACTCTTTGACTAGCGGGGTATCCTACAATGAGCAGTTCTTC.